Listed here is a single T cell receptor (beta chain). Its target is not known. This entry comes from a study of vaccination and CD4 T cells after COVID-19. The Oncomine TCR Beta short-read assay sequenced DNA from cultured CD4+ T cells. MiXCR, applied by TCRdb to the PCR reads, yields one record per CDR3 protein. Of roughly 8,600 distinct CDR3 sequences listed, 55% are singletons. Treatment indicated: roughly 10-day PBMC culture with coronavirus spike peptide pools or control peptides (ViraFEST assay). Material: CD4+ T cells from blood, cultured in vitro. The TCR sequence derives from a human donor who had recovered from COVID-19.

The CDR3 here is CSGKQVNTEAFF. CDR3 DNA sequence: TGCAGCGGTAAACAGGTGAACACTGAAGCTTTCTTT. The chain has TRBV29-1 and TRBJ1-1; D possibly corresponds to TRBD1 (5 bases). The V gene lost 7 bases and the J gene lost 0 bases, with 9 bases spanning the gap. CDR1 and CDR2 from the germline V gene are SQVTM and ANQGSEA. This CDR3 comprises 12 residues.